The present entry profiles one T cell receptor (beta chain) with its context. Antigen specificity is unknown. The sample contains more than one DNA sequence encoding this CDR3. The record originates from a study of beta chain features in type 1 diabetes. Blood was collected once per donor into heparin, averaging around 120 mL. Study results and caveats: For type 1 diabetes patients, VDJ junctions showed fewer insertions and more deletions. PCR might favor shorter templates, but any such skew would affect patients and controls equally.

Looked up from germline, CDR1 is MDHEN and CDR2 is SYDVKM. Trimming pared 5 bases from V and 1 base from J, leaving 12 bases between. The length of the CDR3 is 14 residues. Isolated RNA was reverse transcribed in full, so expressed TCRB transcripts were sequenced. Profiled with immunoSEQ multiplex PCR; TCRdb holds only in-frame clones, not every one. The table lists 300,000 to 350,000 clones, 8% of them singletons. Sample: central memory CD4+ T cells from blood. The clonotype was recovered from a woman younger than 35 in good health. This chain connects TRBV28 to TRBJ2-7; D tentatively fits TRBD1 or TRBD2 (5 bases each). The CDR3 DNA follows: TGTGCCAGCAGTCCCTCGGGGCGGTCCTACGAGCAGTACTTC. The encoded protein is CASSPSGRSYEQYF.